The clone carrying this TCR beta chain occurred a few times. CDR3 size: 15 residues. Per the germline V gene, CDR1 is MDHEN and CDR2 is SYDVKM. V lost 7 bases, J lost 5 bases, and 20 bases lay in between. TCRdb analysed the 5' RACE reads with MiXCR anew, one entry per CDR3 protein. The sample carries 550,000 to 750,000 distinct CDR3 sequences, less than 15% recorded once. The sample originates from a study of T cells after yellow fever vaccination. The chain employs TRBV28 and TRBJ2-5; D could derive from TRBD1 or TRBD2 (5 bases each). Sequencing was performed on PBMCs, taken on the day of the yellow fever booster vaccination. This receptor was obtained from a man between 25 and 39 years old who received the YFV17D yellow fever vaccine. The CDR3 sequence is CASTGAATLVETQYF. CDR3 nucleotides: TGTGCCAGCACCGGGGCAGCCACGCTGGTGGAGACCCAGTACTTC.